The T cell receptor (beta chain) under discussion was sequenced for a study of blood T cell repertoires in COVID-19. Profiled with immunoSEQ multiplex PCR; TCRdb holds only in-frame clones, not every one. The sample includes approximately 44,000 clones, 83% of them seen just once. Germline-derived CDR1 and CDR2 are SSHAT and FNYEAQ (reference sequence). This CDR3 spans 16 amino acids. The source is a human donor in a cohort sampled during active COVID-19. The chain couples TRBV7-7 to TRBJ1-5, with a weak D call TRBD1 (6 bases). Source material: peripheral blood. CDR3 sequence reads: CASAKGRGISNQPQHF. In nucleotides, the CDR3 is TGTGCTAGCGCCAAGGGGAGGGGGATTAGCAATCAGCCCCAGCATTTT.